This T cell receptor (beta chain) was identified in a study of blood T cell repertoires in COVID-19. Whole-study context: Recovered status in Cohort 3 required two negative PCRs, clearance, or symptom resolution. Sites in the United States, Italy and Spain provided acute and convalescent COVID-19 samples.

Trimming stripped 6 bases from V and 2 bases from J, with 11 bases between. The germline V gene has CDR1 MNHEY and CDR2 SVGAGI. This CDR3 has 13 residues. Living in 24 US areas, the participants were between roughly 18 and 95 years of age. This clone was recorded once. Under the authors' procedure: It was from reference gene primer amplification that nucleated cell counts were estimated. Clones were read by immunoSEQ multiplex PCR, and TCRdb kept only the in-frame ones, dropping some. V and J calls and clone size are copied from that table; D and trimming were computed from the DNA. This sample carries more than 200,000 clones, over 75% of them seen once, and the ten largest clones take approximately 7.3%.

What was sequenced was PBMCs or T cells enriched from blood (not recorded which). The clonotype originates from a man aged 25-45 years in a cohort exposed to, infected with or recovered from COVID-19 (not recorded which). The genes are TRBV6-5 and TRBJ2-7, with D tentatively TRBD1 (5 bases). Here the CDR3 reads CASSGDRAYEQYF. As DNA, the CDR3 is TGTGCCAGCAGCGGAGACAGAGCCTACGAGCAGTACTTC.